This section outlines one T cell receptor beta chain sequence together with its context. Clones were read by immunoSEQ multiplex PCR, and TCRdb kept only the in-frame ones, dropping some. The sample carries about 320,000 clones, roughly nine tenths recorded once. This CDR3 has 11 amino acids. Trimming pared 4 bases from V and 10 bases from J, leaving 8 bases between. Enrollees, about 18 to 89 years old, lived in approximately 25 US areas. Participant-reported clinical history was the basis for cohort assignment. This entry belongs to a study of blood T cell repertoires in COVID-19. The source of this sequence is a man aged 55 to 70 who had recovered from COVID-19. The specimen sequenced was PBMCs or T cells enriched from blood (not recorded which). V is TRBV12-3 or TRBV12-4 and J is TRBJ2-1, with D possibly matching TRBD2 (5 bases). For the CDR3, the DNA is TGTGCCAGCAGTTACGGACTCGAGCAGTTCTTC. The encoded protein is CASSYGLEQFF.